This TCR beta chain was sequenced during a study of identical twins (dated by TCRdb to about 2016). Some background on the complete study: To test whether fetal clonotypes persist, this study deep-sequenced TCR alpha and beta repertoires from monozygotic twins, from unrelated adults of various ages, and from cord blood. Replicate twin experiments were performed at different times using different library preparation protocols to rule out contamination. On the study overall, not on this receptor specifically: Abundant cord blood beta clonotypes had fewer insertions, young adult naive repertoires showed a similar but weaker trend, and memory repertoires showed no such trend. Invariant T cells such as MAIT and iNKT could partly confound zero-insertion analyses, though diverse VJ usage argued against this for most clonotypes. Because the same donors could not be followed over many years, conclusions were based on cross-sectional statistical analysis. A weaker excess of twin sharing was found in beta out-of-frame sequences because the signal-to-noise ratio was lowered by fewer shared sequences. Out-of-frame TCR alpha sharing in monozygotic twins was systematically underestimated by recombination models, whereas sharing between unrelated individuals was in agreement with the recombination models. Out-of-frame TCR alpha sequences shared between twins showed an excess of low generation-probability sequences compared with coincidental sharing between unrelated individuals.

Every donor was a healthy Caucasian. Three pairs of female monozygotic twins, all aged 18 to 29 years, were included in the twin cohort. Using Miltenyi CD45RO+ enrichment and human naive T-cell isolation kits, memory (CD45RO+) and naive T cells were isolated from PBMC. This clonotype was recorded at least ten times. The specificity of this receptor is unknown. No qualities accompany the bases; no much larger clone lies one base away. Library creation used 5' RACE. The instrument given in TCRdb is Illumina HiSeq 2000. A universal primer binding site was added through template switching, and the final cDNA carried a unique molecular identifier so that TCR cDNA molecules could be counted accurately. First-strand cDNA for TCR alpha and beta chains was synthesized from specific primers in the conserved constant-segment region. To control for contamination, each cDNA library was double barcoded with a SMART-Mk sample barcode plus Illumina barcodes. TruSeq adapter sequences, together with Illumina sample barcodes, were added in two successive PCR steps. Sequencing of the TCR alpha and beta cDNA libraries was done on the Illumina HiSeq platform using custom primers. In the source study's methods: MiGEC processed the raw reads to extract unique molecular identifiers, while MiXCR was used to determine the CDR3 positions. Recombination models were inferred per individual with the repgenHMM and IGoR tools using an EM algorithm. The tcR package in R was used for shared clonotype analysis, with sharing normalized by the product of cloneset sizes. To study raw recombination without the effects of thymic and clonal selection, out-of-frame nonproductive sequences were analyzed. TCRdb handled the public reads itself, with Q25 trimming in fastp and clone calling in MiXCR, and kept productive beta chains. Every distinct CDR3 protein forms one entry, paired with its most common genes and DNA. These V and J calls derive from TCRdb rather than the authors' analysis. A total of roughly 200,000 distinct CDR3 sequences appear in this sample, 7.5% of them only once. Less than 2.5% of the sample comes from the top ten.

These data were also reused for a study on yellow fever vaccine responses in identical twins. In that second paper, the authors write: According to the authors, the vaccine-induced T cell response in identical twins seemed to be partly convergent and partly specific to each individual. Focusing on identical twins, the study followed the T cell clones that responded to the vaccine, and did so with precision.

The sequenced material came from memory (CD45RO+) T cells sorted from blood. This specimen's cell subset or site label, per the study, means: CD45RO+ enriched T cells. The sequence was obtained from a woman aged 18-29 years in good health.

The CDR3 protein: CASSYRGRGQETQYF. The DNA sequence reads TGTGCCAGCAGCTACAGGGGAAGGGGCCAAGAGACCCAGTACTTC. In this chain, TRBV7-2 is recombined with TRBJ2-5; 7 central nucleotides agree with TRBD1. The CDR3 numbers 15 residues from cysteine through phenylalanine. CDR3 DNA only is kept here, 45 bases in frame from base 1. At the junction V is shortened by 4 bases and J by 1 base; bases outside the gene matches: 6. Via the germline V gene, CDR1 is SGHTA and CDR2 FQGNSA.